Presented here are 26 T cell receptor beta chains from one specimen sequenced in a study of blood T cell repertoires in COVID-19. The method was immunoSEQ multiplex PCR; TCRdb's version includes in-frame clones alone and lacks a portion of them. The sample consists of about 160,000 clones, around 89% of them appearing once. The specimen was peripheral blood. The receptors derive from a young man with COVID-19, enrolled during active disease.

The rearrangement links TRBV24-1 to TRBJ2-7; 11 positions match TRBD1. V was clipped by 0 bases and J by 4 bases; unmatched bases: 10. CDR3 length: 18 amino acids. Germline values: CDR1 KGHDR, CDR2 SFDVKD. The CDR3 here is CATSDLTPWDRGRYEQYF. Here the CDR3 DNA reads TGTGCCACCAGTGATTTGACTCCTTGGGACAGGGGGAGATACGAGCAGTACTTC.

The V and J genes are TRBV30 and TRBJ1-1; D remains unclear. The CDR3 runs to 11 residues. V was pared by 3 bases and J by 4 bases, with 6 bases between. In germline, CDR1 is GTSNPN, CDR2 SVGIG (reference sequence). The CDR3 region has the DNA TGTGCCTGGAGGAGTAGCACTGAAGCTTTCTTT. Translation gives CAWRSSTEAFF.

This clone was picked up one time. The V gene is TRBV2, the J gene TRBJ2-7; TRBD2 aligns across 10 bases. The junction had 8 bases not matched to a gene; V was cut back by 0 bases and J by 6 bases. Germline V gene sequence: CDR1 SNHLY, CDR2 FYNNEI. CDR3 length: 16 amino acids. DNA for the CDR3: TGTGCCAGCAGTGAAGCGGGCCTAGCGGGAGAGGGCGAGCAGTACTTC. It yields the protein CASSEAGLAGEGEQYF. Using reference TRBV2 and TRBJ2-7 for the parts outside the CDR3, the full variable domain is EPEVTQTPSHQVTQMGQEVILRCVPISNHLYFYWYRQILGQKVEFLVSFYNNEISEKSEIFDDQFSVERPDGSNFTLKIRSTKLEDSAMYFCASSEAGLAGEGEQYFGPGTRLTVT.

This sequence joins TRBV29-1 and TRBJ2-3, with a possible D match to TRBD2 (6 bases). V lost 4 bases, J lost 4 bases, and 18 bases lay in between. CDR3 size: 15 residues. Per the germline V gene, CDR1 is SQVTM and CDR2 is ANQGSEA. The CDR3 DNA is TGCAGCGTTGCTTTTAGCGGTTCACCACCAGATACGCAGTATTTT. It translates to CSVAFSGSPPDTQYF.

CDR3 coding DNA: TGTGCCAGCAGCTTGGAACAGGATCAGCCCCAGCATTTT. Translating gives CASSLEQDQPQHF. The chain recombines TRBV5-4 with TRBJ1-5, with a weak D call TRBD1 (5 bases). The CDR3 length is 13 residues. Germline lookup yields CDR1 SGHNT and CDR2 YYREEE (reference sequence). Trimming removed 0 bases from V and 5 bases from J, with 6 bases in between.

This sequence joins TRBV5-8 and TRBJ2-5; TRBD1 might be the D (6 bases). Germline values: CDR1 SGHTS, CDR2 YDEGEE. V shed 1 base and J shed 5 bases, with 18 bases lying between them. This CDR3 contains 16 residues. The CDR3 is CASSLLGRGVWETQYF. In nucleotides, the CDR3 is TGTGCCAGCAGCTTGTTGGGCAGGGGTGTTTGGGAGACCCAGTACTTC.

The chain links TRBV9 to TRBJ1-3; D gene ambiguous. Trimming took 4 bases from V and 4 from J, leaving 15 bases between them. The CDR3 is 15 amino acids. Germline lookup yields CDR1 SGDLS and CDR2 YYNGEE. The CDR3 is CASSPRGGRGNTIYF. In nucleotides, the CDR3 is TGTGCCAGCAGCCCCCGAGGAGGGCGAGGAAACACCATATATTTT.

V is TRBV6-5 and J is TRBJ1-6, with D maybe TRBD1 (6 bases). Looked up from germline, CDR1 is MNHEY and CDR2 is SVGAGI. Deletions cut 8 bases from V and 10 bases from J, with 12 bases between. The CDR3 loop spans 12 amino acids. The CDR3 DNA follows: TGTGCCAGCGGGAGGGGGTCGTCACCCCTCCACTTT. Encoded protein: CASGRGSSPLHF.

The chain joins TRBV7-6 to TRBJ2-2, with no clear D. V was cut by 2 bases and J by 1 base, with 8 bases left in between. In germline, CDR1 is SGHVS, CDR2 FNYEAQ. The CDR3 has 15 residues. As DNA, the CDR3 is TGTGCCAGCAGCTTATCTCCAGGGAACACCGGGGAGCTGTTTTTT. It yields the protein CASSLSPGNTGELFF. The variable domain in full, with the rest retrieved from reference TRBV7-6 and TRBJ2-2, is GAGVSQSPRYKVTKRGQDVALRCDPISGHVSLYWYRQALGQGPEFLTYFNYEAQQDKSGLPNDRFSAERPEGSISTLTIQRTEQRDSAMYRCASSLSPGNTGELFFGEGSRLTVL.

This clone has only a few counts. The chain joins TRBV7-3 to TRBJ2-1; 13 nucleotides match TRBD2. This CDR3 has 15 residues. Trimming removed 5 bases from V and 6 bases from J; junction bases left unmatched: 4. Germline lookup yields CDR1 SGHTA and CDR2 FQGTGA. The CDR3 sequence: CASSKGLAGTNEQFF. For the CDR3, the DNA is TGTGCCAGCAGCAAGGGACTAGCGGGAACCAATGAGCAGTTCTTC.

The chain is built from TRBV5-1 and TRBJ2-5; perhaps TRBD2 as D (7 bases). Trimming shortened V by 1 base and J by 4 bases, and 17 bases separated the two germline ends. The CDR3 sequence is 16 residues long. Looked up from germline, CDR1 is SGHRS and CDR2 is YFSETQ. This chain's CDR3 is CASSLYGGPYRETQYF. The DNA of the CDR3 is TGCGCCAGCAGCTTGTACGGGGGGCCTTACCGAGAGACCCAGTACTTC.

The sample holds a few counts of this clone. V usage is TRBV20-1 and J usage is TRBJ2-2; possible D gene TRBD1, 6 bases. Trimming pared 3 bases from V and 3 bases from J, leaving 11 bases between. The germline CDR1 and CDR2 sequences are DFQATT and SNEGSKA (reference sequence). This CDR3 contains 14 residues. CDR3 DNA: TGCAGTGCTAGTACAGGGTCGGACACCGGGGAGCTGTTTTTT. Amino acids: CSASTGSDTGELFF.

CDR3 sequence reads: CASSVPGTSGRGSYEQYF. CDR3 in DNA: TGTGCCAGCAGCGTCCCCGGGACTAGCGGGAGGGGGTCCTACGAGCAGTACTTC. The chain is built from TRBV9 and TRBJ2-7; 16 bases line up with TRBD2. CDR1 and CDR2 (germline): SGDLS, YYNGEE. CDR3 length equals 18 residues. The trim removed 2 bases at V and 1 base at J, leaving 6 bases unmatched.

To note about this clone: A read error may account for a junction end that differs from germline. The rearrangement joins TRBV11-2 to TRBJ1-4; tentatively, D is TRBD1 (5 bases). Germline V gene sequence: CDR1 SGHAT, CDR2 FQNNGV. This CDR3 contains 15 residues. The chain's CDR3 is CASSLDLGGGEKLLF. CDR3 bases: TGTGCCAGCAGCTTAGATCTGGGGGGAGGAGAAAAACTGCTTTTT.

The chain is built from TRBV2 and TRBJ2-7; 9 nucleotides match TRBD2. The length of the CDR3 is 14 residues. Germline loops: CDR1 SNHLY, CDR2 FYNNEI. Trimming cost V 5 bases and J 3 bases; bases outside gene matches: 5. The CDR3 sequence is CASSLAGVSYEQYF. CDR3 nucleotides: TGTGCCAGCAGTTTAGCGGGAGTAAGCTACGAGCAGTACTTC.

CDR3 in amino acids: CASSVQGANYGYTF. The CDR3 DNA sequence: TGTGCCAGCAGCGTACAGGGGGCAAACTATGGCTACACCTTC. The gene calls are TRBV9 and TRBJ1-2, with 8 bases fitting TRBD1. CDR1 is SGDLS, CDR2 YYNGEE, per germline. The CDR3 loop spans 14 amino acids. V shed 1 base and J 2 bases; nucleotides not matched to a gene: 1. Full variable domain (rest looked up from reference TRBV9 and TRBJ1-2): DSGVTQTPKHLITATGQRVTLRCSPRSGDLSVYWYQQSLDQGLQFLIQYYNGEERAKGNILERFSAQQFPDLHSELNLSSLELGDSALYFCASSVQGANYGYTFGSGTRLTVV.

V usage is TRBV5-6 and J usage is TRBJ2-3, with 7 bases matching TRBD2. J was trimmed by 2 bases and V by 3 bases; bases with no gene match: 6. The CDR3 runs 15 residues. Germline V CDR1 and CDR2: SGHDT, YYEEEE. CDR3 in DNA: TGTGCCAGCAGCTCCAAATGGGACTACACAGATACGCAGTATTTT. It translates to CASSSKWDYTDTQYF.

The chain carries TRBV15 and TRBJ2-7; 7 bases match TRBD1. Germline values: CDR1 LNHNV, CDR2 YYDKDF (reference sequence). This CDR3 contains 12 residues. J gave up 5 bases and V 4 bases, and 2 bases lay outside the gene matches. The CDR3 DNA sequence: TGTGCCACCAGCATCAGGGGGAACGAGCAGTACTTC. Amino acids: CATSIRGNEQYF.

A few counts support this clone. J is TRBJ1-1 and V is TRBV4-2; a possible D gene is TRBD1 (6 bases). Germline assignment: CDR1 LGHNA and CDR2 YNFKEQ. This CDR3 is 13 amino acids long. V lost 4 bases and J lost 3, with 9 bases in between. The chain's CDR3 is CASSLTGYTEAFF. CDR3 DNA: TGTGCCAGCAGCCTTACAGGGTACACTGAAGCTTTCTTT.

V is TRBV4-1 and J is TRBJ2-5, with TRBD2 as a possible D gene (7 bases). The CDR3 sequence is 20 residues long. Germline lookup yields CDR1 MGHRA and CDR2 YSYEKL. Deletions cut 0 bases from V and 4 bases from J, with 27 bases between. This CDR3 is CASSQDPTVLGGAKRETQYF. CDR3 nucleotide sequence: TGCGCCAGCAGCCAAGATCCTACGGTGTTAGGGGGGGCAAAGAGAGAGACCCAGTACTTC.

The V call is TRBV28, the J call TRBJ1-1; D unclear. Looked up from germline, CDR1 is MDHEN and CDR2 is SYDVKM. Trimming left V 2 bases short and J 7 bases short, with 14 bases between. This CDR3 comprises 14 residues. This CDR3 is CASSLPPGEDEAFF. The CDR3 nucleotides read TGTGCCAGCAGTTTACCCCCCGGGGAGGATGAAGCTTTCTTT.

This clone has more than one count but fewer than ten. This chain joins TRBV21-1 and TRBJ2-2; the table's D call TRBD2 went unverified against the DNA. TRBV21-1 is labeled a pseudogene. The CDR3 sequence is 14 residues long. In DNA form, the CDR3 reads TGTGCCAGCCGATTAGCGTCGAACACCGGGGAGCTGTTTTTT. Translated: CASRLASNTGELFF.

The J gene is TRBJ2-2, the V gene TRBV6-4, with 9 positions matching TRBD1. Per germline, CDR1 MRHNA and CDR2 SNTAGT. Unmatched junction bases numbered 14, after V lost 11 bases and J lost 4 bases. The CDR3 consists of 16 residues. DNA of the CDR3: TGTGCCTTACCAAGCCTCGGGACAGGGTTCACCGGGGAGCTGTTTTTT. This codes for CALPSLGTGFTGELFF.

This chain links TRBV28 with TRBJ2-7, with 9 nucleotides matching TRBD1. The CDR3 is made up of 13 amino acids. With V trimmed by 6 bases and J by 3 bases, 3 bases remained unmatched. Germline CDR1 reads MDHEN; CDR2 reads SYDVKM. CDR3 coding DNA: TGTGCCAGCAGAGGGGGACAGGGCTACGAGCAGTACTTC. Translating it yields CASRGGQGYEQYF.

This clone has just a few counts. J is TRBJ2-7 and V is TRBV7-2; 8 nucleotides align to TRBD2. The germline V gene encodes CDR1 SGHTA and CDR2 FQGNSA. V was pared by 4 bases and J by 1 base, with 3 bases of the junction left unmatched. This CDR3 is 14 amino acids long. In DNA form, the CDR3 reads TGTGCCAGCAGCTACATAGCGGGATCCTACGAGCAGTACTTC. Translation gives CASSYIAGSYEQYF.

The J gene is TRBJ2-3, the V gene TRBV7-2; the match to TRBD1 covers 8 bases. Germline CDR1 reads SGHTA; CDR2 reads FQGNSA. V lost 1 base, J lost 6 bases, and 9 bases stayed unmatched. CDR3 size: 16 residues. The DNA for the CDR3 is TGTGCCAGCAGCTTAGGGCTGCCAGGGGGCGTGGATACGCAGTATTTT. Its translation is CASSLGLPGGVDTQYF.